Included here is one T cell receptor (beta chain) sequence, with context. This clone was found once. The clone's antigen remains unknown. Base-call qualities are not available, and no considerably larger clone is one nucleotide away. The data are from a study of T cell responses to AZD1222 COVID-19 vaccine (dated by TCRdb to the early 2020s). Notes on the research overall: TCR sequencing was performed for over 230 trial participants, of whom around 200 were given two doses of AZD1222 and around 26 were given two doses of MenACWY control vaccine. Trial participants were enrolled by age into 18-55, 56-69 and 70-plus year subgroups, with around 140, 26 and 57 TCR-sequenced participants respectively.

Overall results and qualifications from the work: After two AZD1222 doses, spike-specific TCR breadth and depth were significantly higher than at day 0 and than in MenACWY recipients. Reportedly, almost half of the unique spike-specific TCRs recognized epitopes lying outside the regions that are mutated in the B.1.351 and B.1.1.7 variants. Because no samples from the day 14 peak response were available, repertoires could be characterized only after the peak T cell response. Participants were mostly white British and included more females than males, and it was suggested by the authors that clonal diversity may have been underestimated. In the small 56-69-year group, the increase in depth fell short of significance, most likely because of low power. Conclusions about previously exposed vaccinees are limited, since just 6 or 7 AZD1222 recipients were seropositive for SARS-CoV-2 at baseline. CD4 TCRs associated with the vaccine covered the entire spike protein, and the dominant responses were in regions 160-218 and 743-854.

The CDR3 regions of human TCRbeta chains were analyzed by immunosequencing. Concerning the study's data processing: TCRs in the repertoires were matched against a reference library of SARS-CoV-2-specific TCRs that had been generated with the MIRA antigen-specificity platform. Breadth was defined as the fraction of unique TCRs that were SARS-CoV-2-associated. Depth was defined as the fraction of total T cells that were SARS-CoV-2-associated. Using the MIRA data, each spike-specific TCR was assigned both to the spike region to which the TCR was reactive and to a CD4 or CD8 class. Log10-transformed breadth and depth values were compared by one-way ANOVA with Sidak's multiple comparisons tests. As stored in TCRdb, this immuneACCESS dataset retains in-frame rearrangements with V and J assigned. A fraction of the clones does not appear; measured against another copy, unresolved V genes explain less than half of the discrepancy, and the remainder lacks a known reason. V, J and clone size derive from that table, while D and trimming were established from the DNA sequence. The sample table records around 190,000 clones; approximately 90% of these occur just once. More than 1.5% of the sample is in the top ten clones.

Per the publication, the time point label means: about 28 days (+/-7) after the second vaccine dose. AZD1222 recipients with second doses at about 4 weeks or about 12 weeks were pooled, because spike-specific TCR depth and breadth did not differ between schedules. Vaccinee samples were obtained from the UK trials COV001 and COV002, which included a single-blind randomized controlled phase 2/3 trial of AZD1222 (ChAdOx1 nCoV-19) in healthy adults. For TCRbeta chain sequencing, PBMC samples from trial participants were taken at day 0 and at day 28 after the second dose. V and J lose 0 bases and 5 bases, and a span of 8 bases separates them. Reading the germline V gene (reference sequence) gives CDR1 LNHDA and CDR2 SQIVND. CDR3 length: 13 amino acids, cysteine to phenylalanine. Left in the record is the CDR3 DNA by itself, 39 bases read in frame from the first base.

The V and J genes are TRBV19 and TRBJ2-7; perhaps TRBD2 is the D gene, with 6 bases matching. This clonotype originated in an adult who received the AZD1222 COVID-19 vaccine. This material consisted of peripheral blood, taken 28 days after the second AZD1222 dose. This receptor has the CDR3 CASSIEGGNEQYF. The DNA reads TGTGCCAGTAGTATAGAAGGAGGGAACGAGCAGTACTTC. Reference TRBV19 and TRBJ2-7 proteins supply the regions before and after the CDR3; the full variable domain is: DGGITQSPKYLFRKEGQNVTLSCEQNLNHDAMYWYRQDPGQGLRLIYYSQIVNDFQKGDIAEGYSVSREKKESFPLTVTSAQKNPTAFYLCASSIEGGNEQYFGPGTRLTVT.